This TCR beta chain was sequenced during a study of a mutant IDH1 vaccine in newly diagnosed glioma. Produced via immunoSEQ multiplex PCR; TCRdb's table is partial and in-frame only. The sample lists tens of thousands of clones; about four fifths were seen once. This clone has a handful of counts. Germline V gene sequence: CDR1 MDHEN, CDR2 SYDVKM. This CDR3 has 14 amino acids. The V and J ends lost 3 bases and 5 bases respectively, with 13 bases between them. Time point given: baseline, week 1 (first vaccination visit). The treatment: pre-vaccination baseline after standard-of-care therapy. This sequence originates from a woman in her forties or fifties with glioma. This sample comprised PBMCs, obtained from a glioma patient treated with radiotherapy, temozolomide or both. The J gene is TRBJ1-2, the V gene TRBV28, with D perhaps TRBD1 (6 bases). CDR3 loop: CASSFRGSLYGYTF. Written as DNA, the CDR3 is TGTGCCAGCAGTTTCAGGGGATCCTTATATGGCTACACCTTC.